This T cell receptor beta chain stems from a study of OX40 agonist ivuxolimab in advanced cancers. Study results and limitations: Average numbers of expanded clones were greater in CD8+ T cells than in CD4+. Several nonresponders also turned out to have low normalized T-cell clonal expansion.

Germline assignment: CDR1 SGHNT and CDR2 YENEEA. Trimming removed 6 bases at V and 2 bases at J, with 18 bases between. The CDR3 consists of 16 residues. TCRdb's copy holds only in-frame clones and misses some; the assay was immunoSEQ multiplex PCR. The data contain tens of thousands of clones, approximately 89% of them singletons. Comment on this clone: Its antigen is unidentified.

Exclusion applied to patients with autoimmune disease history or systemic immunosuppression. This clonotype was obtained from an adult with an advanced solid tumor such as melanoma, head and neck, liver or kidney cancer. The rearrangement joins TRBV11-3 to TRBJ2-3, with D possibly matching TRBD1 (5 bases). Sequenced here: CD4+ or CD8+ T cells sorted from blood, sampled in a trial of the OX40 agonist ivuxolimab. The CDR3 loop reads CASSSNPGQITDTQYF. CDR3 in DNA: TGTGCCAGCAGTTCTAACCCCGGACAAATCACAGATACGCAGTATTTT.